Following are 29 T cell receptor beta chains from one sample sequenced in a study of T cells in Graves' hyperthyroidism and ophthalmopathy. RNA transcripts yielded amplified TCR beta CDR3 regions. With the HTBI primer set, the TCR CDR3 went through a first round of RT-PCR. TCRdb redid the calling of the multiplex PCR reads with MiXCR, one entry per CDR3 protein. The repertoire holds 400,000 or so distinct CDR3 sequences, approximately 16% seen once, with approximately 19% in the top ten. The sequencing input was blood. These receptors all stem from a woman aged 55-70 years with Graves' ophthalmopathy.

There are many counts of this clonotype. The chain joins TRBV7-6 to TRBJ2-2, with no clear D. V was trimmed by 0 bases and J by 1 base, leaving 3 bases between them. Per germline, CDR1 SGHVS and CDR2 FNYEAQ. CDR3 length equals 14 residues. In DNA, the CDR3 is TGTGCCAGCAGCTTAGCCCAGAACACCGGGGAGCTGTTTTTT. It translates to CASSLAQNTGELFF.

For this clonotype: Since a much larger clone is just one base distant, this may be a read error. The CDR3 coding sequence is TGTGCCAGCAGTTACTTCTCCGGTGGGAAGACCCAGTACTTC. The encoded protein is CASSYFSGGKTQYF. The chain has TRBV6-2 or TRBV6-3 and TRBJ2-5; D is ambiguous. The germline V and J ends were trimmed by 1 base and 6 bases, with 12 bases remaining between them. CDR1 and CDR2 (germline): MNHEY, SVGEGT. CDR3 length: 14 amino acids.

In its sample, this clonotype was seen many times. This sequence joins TRBV6-1 and TRBJ2-6; D ambiguous. The CDR3 runs 16 residues. Per germline, CDR1 MNHNS and CDR2 SASEGT. Trimming removed 0 bases at V and 4 bases at J, with 10 bases between. CDR3 in amino acids: CASSEARATGANVLTF. CDR3 nucleotides: TGTGCCAGCAGTGAAGCTCGGGCAACCGGGGCCAACGTCCTGACTTTC.

This clonotype occurred many times. CDR3 protein: CASSMVLTGGEQFF. CDR3 DNA sequence: TGTGCCAGTAGTATGGTGTTGACCGGCGGGGAGCAGTTCTTC. This chain uses TRBV19 with TRBJ2-1, with a tentative D call TRBD2 (5 bases). The CDR3 consists of 14 residues. The germline CDR1 and CDR2 sequences are LNHDA and SQIVND (reference sequence). V was shortened by 3 bases and J by 10 bases, with 16 bases between the two germline ends.

This clonotype appeared many times. The rearrangement joins TRBV12-3 or TRBV12-4 to TRBJ2-7, with TRBD1 matching 11 bases. The CDR3 covers 14 residues. The ends lost 4 bases at V and 7 bases at J; junction bases unmatched: 6. CDR3: CASSSRDRGGEQYF. The DNA of the CDR3 is TGTGCCAGCAGTTCCCGGGACAGGGGGGGGGAGCAGTACTTC.

This clonotype was recorded at least ten times. J is TRBJ2-2 and V is TRBV6-1, with 9 bases identical to TRBD2. This CDR3 spans 15 amino acids. V lost 2 bases and J lost 6; bases outside the gene matches: 4. Germline-derived CDR1 and CDR2 are MNHNS and SASEGT. The CDR3 loop reads CASSERLAGPGELFF. The CDR3, as DNA: TGTGCCAGCAGTGAAAGGCTAGCGGGACCCGGGGAGCTGTTTTTT.

This rearrangement joins TRBV15 to TRBJ2-7; 7 bases map to TRBD2. Germline CDR1 and CDR2: LNHNV and YYDKDF (reference sequence). The CDR3 totals 17 residues. The trim removed 0 bases at V and 0 bases at J, leaving 8 bases unmatched. The CDR3 reads CATSRDLSGGSSYEQYF. In nucleotides, the CDR3 is TGTGCCACCAGCAGAGATCTGTCGGGGGGAAGCTCCTACGAGCAGTACTTC.

The J gene is TRBJ2-1, the V gene TRBV19, with 7 bases that match TRBD2. Trimming removed 3 bases from V and 8 bases from J; junction bases left unmatched: 7. This CDR3 spans 14 amino acids. Germline lookup yields CDR1 LNHDA and CDR2 SQIVND (reference sequence). CDR3 sequence (DNA): TGTGCCAGTAGTATTCGGCGGGAGAGACATGAGCAGTTCTTC. Translating gives CASSIRRERHEQFF.

This clonotype was found a few times. The J gene is TRBJ1-1, the V gene TRBV4-1, with TRBD1 matching over 12 bases. Germline V CDR1 and CDR2: MGHRA, YSYEKL. The CDR3 runs to 16 residues. V lost 2 bases to trimming and J lost 5 bases; unmatched junction nucleotides: 6. The DNA for the CDR3 is TGCGCCAGCAGCCAATTATGGGACAGGGGGCGGACTGAAGCTTTCTTT. Translated, it gives CASSQLWDRGRTEAFF.

This clonotype was detected ten times or more. This rearrangement joins TRBV2 to TRBJ2-1; tentatively, D is TRBD1 (5 bases). This CDR3 spans 15 amino acids. Germline loops: CDR1 SNHLY, CDR2 FYNNEI. Trimming removed 1 base from V and 4 bases from J, with 11 bases in between. Written as DNA, the CDR3 is TGTGCCAGCAGTGAAGTTCAGGGATTTTACAATGAGCAGTTCTTC. Translation gives CASSEVQGFYNEQFF. Using reference TRBV2 and TRBJ2-1 for the parts outside the CDR3, the full variable domain is EPEVTQTPSHQVTQMGQEVILRCVPISNHLYFYWYRQILGQKVEFLVSFYNNEISEKSEIFDDQFSVERPDGSNFTLKIRSTKLEDSAMYFCASSEVQGFYNEQFFGPGTRLTVL.

This clonotype turned up a few times. This chain links TRBV27 with TRBJ1-2, with 9 bases aligning to TRBD1. The CDR3 is 17 amino acids. Trimming took 3 bases from V and 4 from J; bases not matched to a gene: 12. Germline CDR1 and CDR2: MNHEY and SMNVEV (reference sequence). Here the CDR3 reads CASSLAASDRGIYGYTF. The CDR3 coding sequence is TGTGCCAGCAGTTTGGCTGCGTCGGACAGGGGAATCTATGGCTACACCTTC.

Only a few counts were recorded for this clonotype. The chain combines TRBV6-1 with TRBJ2-1, with unresolved D. The CDR3 extends over 16 amino acids. Trimming took 5 bases from V and 0 from J, leaving 14 bases between them. Germline loops: CDR1 MNHNS, CDR2 SASEGT. The CDR3 protein is CASSYIPQSSYNEQFF. DNA for the CDR3: TGTGCCAGCAGTTACATACCCCAGAGCTCCTACAATGAGCAGTTCTTC.

The chain employs TRBV6-2 or TRBV6-3 and TRBJ1-6; D possibly corresponds to TRBD1 (6 bases). This CDR3 is 13 amino acids long. CDR1 MNHEY and CDR2 SVGEGT come from the germline V gene. With 8 bases removed from V and 8 bases from J, the gap between germline ends came to 13 bases. Here the CDR3 DNA reads TGTGCCAGCCGCCCGGACAGAGATTCACCCCTCCACTTT. It encodes CASRPDRDSPLHF.

This clonotype was seen repeatedly, ten times or more. V and J are TRBV20-1 and TRBJ2-1; D is possibly TRBD1 or TRBD2 (5 bases each). The CDR3 has 16 residues. The V and J ends lost 0 bases and 7 bases respectively, with 19 bases between them. Germline V gene lookup returns CDR1 DFQATT and CDR2 SNEGSKA (reference sequence). DNA for the CDR3: TGCAGTGCTAGAGATCGGGGACCCAACCCTTGGAATGAGCAGTTCTTC. This encodes CSARDRGPNPWNEQFF.

This clonotype was recorded at least ten times. V is TRBV13 and J is TRBJ2-2, with D unclear. V was shortened by 6 bases and J by 0 bases, with 11 bases between the two germline ends. CDR3 length: 15 amino acids. Germline CDR1 reads PRHDT; CDR2 reads FYEKMQ (reference sequence). The CDR3: CASSIVGPNTGELFF. For the CDR3, the DNA is TGTGCCAGCAGTATAGTAGGGCCGAACACCGGGGAGCTGTTTTTT.

In its sample, this clonotype was seen many times. The genes are TRBV28 and TRBJ2-5; either TRBD1 or TRBD2 may supply D (5 bases each). V was clipped by 6 bases and J by 5 bases, with 13 bases between them. The CDR3 runs to 13 residues. Germline CDR1 reads MDHEN; CDR2 reads SYDVKM. This chain's CDR3 is CASRTQGVETQYF. In DNA form, the CDR3 reads TGTGCCAGCAGAACTCAGGGAGTGGAGACCCAGTACTTC. The variable domain in full, completed from reference TRBV28 and TRBJ2-5, reads DVKVTQSSRYLVKRTGEKVFLECVQDMDHENMFWYRQDPGLGLRLIYFSYDVKMKEKGDIPEGYSVSREKKERFSLILESASTNQTSMYLCASRTQGVETQYFGPGTRLLVL.

This clonotype was observed at least ten times. The chain recombines TRBV6-1 with TRBJ1-1, with 8 nucleotides matching TRBD1. J was trimmed by 1 base and V by 6 bases; bases with no gene match: 4. The CDR3 is 14 amino acids. Germline-derived CDR1 and CDR2 are MNHNS and SASEGT. CDR3 DNA: TGTGCCAGCAGACGCGGGACAGGGAACACTGAAGCTTTCTTT. It specifies CASRRGTGNTEAFF.

This clonotype was recorded many times. This sequence joins TRBV3-1 and TRBJ2-3; 8 positions match TRBD2. This CDR3 spans 16 amino acids. CDR1 and CDR2 (germline): LGHDT, YNNKEL (reference sequence). V gave up 0 bases and J gave up 3 bases; unmatched junction bases: 5. The CDR3 sequence is CASSQDWVAGTDTQYF. CDR3 in DNA: TGTGCCAGCAGCCAAGATTGGGTAGCGGGAACAGATACGCAGTATTTT.

The sample holds a few counts of this clonotype. The CDR3 DNA reads as TGTGCCAGCAGTTACTCGCGGGAGAGAGAGACCCAGTACTTC. Its translation is CASSYSRERETQYF. The V and J genes are TRBV6-5 and TRBJ2-5; 7 bases are shared with TRBD2. Trimming took 0 bases from V and 4 from J; bases not matched to a gene: 2. Per germline, CDR1 MNHEY and CDR2 SVGAGI. The CDR3 loop spans 14 amino acids.

The table lists this clonotype with many counts. V usage is TRBV28 and J usage is TRBJ2-7; TRBD1 agrees at 7 bases. The CDR3 loop spans 15 amino acids. The V gene end was trimmed by 5 bases and the J gene end by 6 bases; junction bases not matched to a gene: 13. Germline V lookup: CDR1 MDHEN, CDR2 SYDVKM. The CDR3 sequence is CASSPRTGSLSEQYF. In DNA form, the CDR3 reads TGTGCCAGCAGTCCCCGGACAGGATCCCTGTCCGAGCAGTACTTC.

On this clonotype itself: The junction departs from the called germline gene at one end, perhaps through a read error. V usage is TRBV4-1 and J usage is TRBJ2-7; D call uncertain. Per germline, CDR1 MGHRA and CDR2 YSYEKL. This CDR3 comprises 14 residues. In DNA form, the CDR3 reads TGCGCCAGCGGCCAAGGCAATCGCGGCTACGAGCAGTACTTC. Translated, it gives CASGQGNRGYEQYF.

In its sample, this clonotype was seen many times. This chain uses TRBV20-1 with TRBJ2-3; D perhaps matches TRBD2 (5 bases). Trimming removed 3 bases from V and 3 bases from J, with 13 bases in between. Germline assignment: CDR1 DFQATT and CDR2 SNEGSKA (reference sequence). The CDR3 sequence is 14 residues long. DNA for the CDR3: TGCAGTGCTAGGCTTGCGGGCGGGACAGATACGCAGTATTTT. Residues: CSARLAGGTDTQYF.

This clonotype was found many times. The rearrangement links TRBV20-1 to TRBJ2-5; TRBD1 is a possible D gene (7 bases). Trimming pared 2 bases from V and 5 bases from J, leaving 12 bases between. Germline V lookup: CDR1 DFQATT, CDR2 SNEGSKA (reference sequence). The CDR3 has 13 amino acids. CDR3 protein: CSARLQGRETQYF. In DNA form, the CDR3 reads TGCAGTGCTAGACTACAGGGGAGGGAGACCCAGTACTTC.

This clonotype was recorded at least ten times. The gene calls are TRBV20-1 and TRBJ1-2; the D gene is possibly TRBD1 (5 bases). Germline CDR1 and CDR2: DFQATT and SNEGSKA (reference sequence). This CDR3 has 16 amino acids. The V end was cut by 5 bases, the J end by 0 bases, with 19 bases between. The CDR3 DNA reads as TGCAGTGCTTGGGCCATTTGGGACGGGGCTAACTATGGCTACACCTTC. The encoded protein is CSAWAIWDGANYGYTF.

The V call is TRBV20-1, the J call TRBJ2-7; tentatively, D is TRBD2 (6 bases). The CDR3 sequence is 14 residues long. V was shortened by 3 bases and J by 7 bases, with 19 bases between the two germline ends. Germline values: CDR1 DFQATT, CDR2 SNEGSKA (reference sequence). In DNA form, the CDR3 reads TGCAGTGCTAGCCAGTCGGGGGAAGGGCGTGAGCAGTACTTC. As protein: CSASQSGEGREQYF.

This sequence joins TRBV7-2 and TRBJ1-3, with D perhaps TRBD1 (5 bases). This CDR3 is 17 amino acids long. Trimming pared 1 base from V and 0 bases from J, leaving 13 bases between. Germline CDR1 is SGHTA and CDR2 is FQGNSA. The CDR3 reads CASSLESGPSSGNTIYF. CDR3 nucleotide sequence: TGTGCCAGCAGCTTAGAATCAGGGCCCTCCTCTGGAAACACCATATATTTT.

The chain uses TRBV4-2 and TRBJ2-5; D is uncertain. There are 13 residues in the CDR3. Germline CDR1 LGHNA, CDR2 YNFKEQ. Trimming cost V 2 bases and J 3 bases, with 7 bases left between them. CDR3 DNA sequence: TGTGCCAGCAGCCAACCCCCTGAAGAGACCCAGTACTTC. Translating gives CASSQPPEETQYF.

The rearrangement links TRBV7-2 to TRBJ2-1; 9 bases align to TRBD2. V trimming: 8 bases; J trimming: 7 bases; junction bases outside the gene matches: 12. The germline V gene encodes CDR1 SGHTA and CDR2 FQGNSA. This CDR3 is built from 15 residues. The CDR3: CTSHLAGGPRNEQFF. The CDR3 bases are TGTACCAGCCACCTCGCGGGAGGGCCCCGGAATGAGCAGTTCTTC.

This clonotype was picked up a small number of times. The chain combines TRBV28 with TRBJ1-3, with TRBD1 as a possible D gene (5 bases). CDR1 and CDR2 (germline): MDHEN, SYDVKM. This CDR3 spans 14 amino acids. V gave up 6 bases and J gave up 3 bases, with 12 bases separating them. The CDR3: CASRLQGNGNTIYF. Here the CDR3 DNA reads TGTGCCAGCAGGCTCCAGGGAAATGGAAACACCATATATTTT.